The 23 T cell receptor beta chains given below trace back to one sample, sequenced in a study of T-cell reconstitution after alpha-beta-depleted transplantation in children. The TCRbeta library incorporated unique molecular identifiers. TCRdb re-called the PCR reads through MiXCR, storing one row per CDR3 protein. The sample carries about 640,000 distinct CDR3 sequences, 16% recorded once. The sample in question was PBMCs from the stem cell graft donor, obtained from the stem cell graft. These receptors were obtained from a human donor who donated a stem cell graft to a child with acute myeloid leukemia.

This clonotype was observed a handful of times. The chain is built from TRBV3-1 and TRBJ2-5, with D tentatively TRBD2 (6 bases). Trimming left V 7 bases short and J 5 bases short, with 20 bases between. Looked up from germline, CDR1 is LGHDT and CDR2 is YNNKEL (reference sequence). This CDR3 is built from 15 residues. CDR3 sequence (DNA): TGTGCCAGCACCCCCAGCCCGGGAGTTACGGAGACCCAGTACTTC. Its protein product is CASTPSPGVTETQYF.

This clonotype was counted many times. The V gene is TRBV20-1, the J gene TRBJ1-2, with 7 bases that match TRBD1. This CDR3 contains 15 residues. In germline, CDR1 is DFQATT, CDR2 SNEGSKA (reference sequence). Unmatched junction bases numbered 12, after V lost 6 bases and J lost 2 bases. The CDR3 DNA reads as TGCAGTGCCCTAAGGACAGGACGGCGCAACTATGGCTACACCTTC. Protein sequence: CSALRTGRRNYGYTF.

This clonotype was detected only a few times. The chain combines TRBV20-1 with TRBJ1-4; 9 bases match TRBD1. With 5 bases clipped from V and 11 bases from J, the junction kept 9 bases outside the gene matches. The CDR3 has 13 amino acids. The germline gives CDR1 DFQATT, CDR2 SNEGSKA (reference sequence). The CDR3 sequence: CSAEGDRERKLFF. The CDR3 DNA reads as TGCAGTGCTGAGGGGGACAGGGAGAGGAAACTGTTTTTT.

The table lists this clonotype with a few counts. The DNA of the CDR3 is TGTGCCAGCATGTACCTTTTGGGACAGGGGACAAGCTCTGGGGCCAACGTCCTGACTTTC. This encodes CASMYLLGQGTSSGANVLTF. This chain joins TRBV12-3 or TRBV12-4 and TRBJ2-6, with 10 bases that match TRBD1. The CDR3 runs to 20 residues. V was clipped by 7 bases and J by 0 bases; unmatched bases: 15.

This clonotype appeared a few times. This chain joins TRBV5-1 and TRBJ2-2; D may correspond to TRBD1 or TRBD2 (5 bases each). V lost 3 bases, J lost 6 bases, and 18 bases lay in between. CDR1 and CDR2 (germline): SGHRS, YFSETQ. There are 16 residues in the CDR3. CDR3 in amino acids: CASSSRTEGSAGELFF. The CDR3 bases are TGCGCCAGCAGCTCCCGGACTGAGGGGTCAGCCGGGGAGCTGTTTTTT.

This clonotype has more than one count but fewer than ten. The chain recombines TRBV7-9 with TRBJ2-5, with D perhaps TRBD1 (5 bases). The CDR3 has 12 residues. Germline CDR1 and CDR2: SEHNR and FQNEAQ (reference sequence). The ends were cut back, 5 bases at V and 9 bases at J, with 13 bases in the middle. The CDR3 nucleotides read TGTGCCAGCAGCCTAGGGGCACAGGCCCAGTACTTC. Amino acids: CASSLGAQAQYF.

The table lists this clonotype with many counts. V usage is TRBV20-1 and J usage is TRBJ1-6, with TRBD1 matching 10 bases. V shed 3 bases and J 10 bases; nucleotides not matched to a gene: 3. The CDR3 runs 13 residues. Germline V gene data show CDR1 as DFQATT and CDR2 as SNEGSKA (reference sequence). DNA for the CDR3: TGCAGTGCTAGCGGGACAGGGGAATCACCCCTCCACTTT. Translating it yields CSASGTGESPLHF.

This clonotype was recorded at least ten times. The gene calls are TRBV20-1 and TRBJ1-1; no clear D gene. CDR3 length: 10 residues. Deletions cut 6 bases from V and 2 bases from J, with 4 bases between. CDR1 and CDR2 (germline): DFQATT, SNEGSKA (reference sequence). The chain's CDR3 is CSATNTEAFF. CDR3 bases: TGCAGTGCAACAAACACTGAAGCTTTCTTT.

J is TRBJ1-2 and V is TRBV4-2, with D possibly matching TRBD1 (6 bases). CDR3 length equals 17 residues. From germline, CDR1 is LGHNA and CDR2 YNFKEQ. Trimming shortened V by 3 bases and J by 0 bases, and 17 bases separated the two germline ends. CDR3 nucleotides: TGTGCCAGCAGCCAGGAGCCGACAGGCGGTCCTAACTATGGCTACACCTTC. Encoded protein: CASSQEPTGGPNYGYTF.

This clonotype occurred many times. This chain uses TRBV29-1 with TRBJ2-3, with D possibly being TRBD1 (5 bases). The germline V gene encodes CDR1 SQVTM and CDR2 ANQGSEA. This CDR3 spans 10 amino acids. V was cut by 8 bases and J by 6 bases, with 9 bases left in between. In nucleotides, the CDR3 is TGCAGCCAAGGGGTGGATACGCAGTATTTT. Its translation: CSQGVDTQYF.

This clonotype appeared many times. The chain links TRBV10-3 to TRBJ2-6; D remains unclear. The CDR3 loop spans 14 amino acids. V lost 8 bases, J lost 2 bases, and 10 bases lay in between. CDR1 and CDR2 from the germline V gene are ENHRY and SYGVKD. The CDR3 DNA reads TGTGCCATCTCTGGTGAGGCTGGGGCCAACGTCCTGACTTTC. Its translation is CAISGEAGANVLTF.

This clonotype showed up many times. This chain links TRBV20-1 with TRBJ2-1; a weak D match, TRBD1 (5 bases). The CDR3 totals 12 residues. Germline CDR1 DFQATT, CDR2 SNEGSKA (reference sequence). Trimming cost V 5 bases and J 4 bases, with 9 bases left between them. CDR3 protein: CSAARQYNEQFF. The CDR3 coding sequence is TGCAGTGCTGCCAGACAGTACAATGAGCAGTTCTTC.

The chain joins TRBV12-3 or TRBV12-4 to TRBJ2-4; 10 bases align to TRBD2. V was pared by 7 bases and J by 3 bases, with 6 bases of the junction left unmatched. The CDR3 loop spans 15 amino acids. The CDR3 here is CASTESSGGKNIQYF. In DNA, the CDR3 is TGTGCCAGCACCGAATCTAGCGGGGGCAAAAACATTCAGTACTTC.

This clonotype was counted a few times. The gene calls are TRBV7-2 and TRBJ1-5; 10 bases match TRBD1. Per the germline V gene, CDR1 is SGHTA and CDR2 is FQGNSA. The ends lost 0 bases at V and 7 bases at J; junction bases unmatched: 15. The CDR3 sequence is 19 residues long. CDR3 DNA: TGTGCCAGCAGCTTAGCGAGTTATGGGACAGGGGCAGCGCGGCAGCCCCAGCATTTT. As protein: CASSLASYGTGAARQPQHF.

The chain recombines TRBV7-2 with TRBJ1-5; D unclear. Germline assignment: CDR1 SGHTA and CDR2 FQGNSA. This CDR3 comprises 13 residues. V was cut by 5 bases and J by 5 bases, with 10 bases left in between. Here the CDR3 DNA reads TGTGCCAGCAGCCTCGACACATATCAGCCCCAGCATTTT. Encoded protein: CASSLDTYQPQHF.

This clonotype was seen at least ten times. For the CDR3, the DNA is TGCAGTGCTTATGACGGGCTGGGCGGAAACACCATATATTTT. Its protein is CSAYDGLGGNTIYF. The chain links TRBV20-1 to TRBJ1-3; D is ambiguous. In germline, CDR1 is DFQATT, CDR2 SNEGSKA (reference sequence). Trimming stripped 5 bases from V and 4 bases from J, with 15 bases between. The CDR3 covers 14 residues.

This clonotype was detected many times. The chain has TRBV25-1 and TRBJ2-7; D is undetermined. The ends were cut back, 5 bases at V and 3 bases at J, with 5 bases in the middle. CDR1 and CDR2 from the germline V gene are MGHDK and SYGVNS. The CDR3 is made up of 11 amino acids. The CDR3 spells CASSQIYEQYF. The CDR3 DNA reads TGTGCCAGCAGTCAAATCTACGAGCAGTACTTC.

Many counts were recorded for this clonotype. In nucleotides, the CDR3 is TGCAGTGCCACCATTTCAAGTTCGGGACAGCCCCAGCATTTT. This translates into CSATISSSGQPQHF. This chain links TRBV20-1 with TRBJ1-5, with D hard to call. The V and J ends lost 6 bases and 7 bases respectively, with 19 bases between them. CDR1 and CDR2 from the germline V gene are DFQATT and SNEGSKA (reference sequence). The CDR3 runs to 14 residues.

This clonotype was seen many times. The chain combines TRBV20-1 with TRBJ2-1; a possible D gene is TRBD2 (5 bases). The CDR3 contains 13 residues. CDR1 is DFQATT and CDR2 is SNEGSKA in the germline V gene (reference sequence). The V end was cut by 3 bases, the J end by 3 bases, with 9 bases between. CDR3 region: CSASSEGYNEQFF. Written as DNA, the CDR3 is TGCAGTGCTAGTAGCGAGGGCTACAATGAGCAGTTCTTC.

This clonotype has ten or more counts. This chain connects TRBV29-1 to TRBJ2-7; 7 bases align to TRBD1. The CDR3 has 14 residues. The ends lost 6 bases at V and 1 base at J; junction bases unmatched: 9. The germline V gene has CDR1 SQVTM and CDR2 ANQGSEA. The CDR3, as DNA: TGCAGCGTGGTCCGATCCAGGGGGTCCTACGAGCAGTACTTC. This gives the protein CSVVRSRGSYEQYF.

To note about this clonotype: A read error is possible here, since a much larger clone lies one base away. As the CDR3 is not closed by the conserved phenylalanine or tryptophan, this likely results from a read error. The chain combines TRBV20-1 with TRBJ2-4; TRBD1 matches at 7 bases. This CDR3 spans 14 amino acids. Looked up from germline, CDR1 is DFQATT and CDR2 is SNEGSKA (reference sequence). Trimming removed 6 bases from V and 3 bases from J; junction bases left unmatched: 8. DNA for the CDR3: TGCAGTGCCCGGAGGACAGGATTCAAAAACATTCAGTACGTC. Amino acid sequence: CSARRTGFKNIQYV.

This clonotype is a singleton in its sample. This chain connects TRBV11-3 to TRBJ2-1; maybe TRBD1 (7 bases). Deletions cut 5 bases from V and 7 bases from J, with 15 bases between. The germline V gene encodes CDR1 SGHNT and CDR2 YENEEA. The CDR3 has 14 residues. The CDR3 DNA reads TGTGCCAGCAGCCTTCGACAGGGACTTAATGAGCAGTTCTTC. As protein: CASSLRQGLNEQFF.

This clonotype occurred many times. J is TRBJ2-4 and V is TRBV20-1; D may be TRBD1 (6 bases). The length of the CDR3 is 15 residues. V lost 5 bases to trimming and J lost 4 bases, with 18 bases between them. Germline V gene lookup returns CDR1 DFQATT and CDR2 SNEGSKA (reference sequence). In nucleotides, the CDR3 is TGCAGTGCTTCCATGGCAGGGGCACGTAAAAACATTCAGTACTTC. Its translation is CSASMAGARKNIQYF.